The 30 T cell receptor beta chains below all came from one sample that was sequenced in a study of shared clonotypes between healthy human individuals (dated by TCRdb to 2018 to 2021). Library preparation employed the immunoSEQ multiplex PCR assay. TCRdb took over this immuneACCESS table, retaining in-frame rearrangements with V and J assigned. Such tables are incomplete; in checked studies, under half of the missing clones stem from an unresolved V gene, and the remainder is unexplained. A total of about 1,500,000 clones appear in this sample, about 96% of them only once. Roughly 1.2% of the sample goes to the ten largest clones. The sample comprised naive CD4+ T cells sorted from blood. Reading the label with the study, this specimen's cell subset or site is: CD45RA+ positively selected. These receptors all come from a man aged 30 to 39 in good health.

The chain recombines TRBV9 with TRBJ2-1; D is possibly TRBD2 (6 bases). This CDR3 is built from 16 residues. In germline, CDR1 is SGDLS, CDR2 YYNGEE. The V end lost 3 bases, the J end lost 3 bases, and 16 bases lay between the germline ends. The CDR3 bases are TGTGCCAGCAGCGCCCACTCGGGGACTTACTACAATGAGCAGTTCTTC. It specifies CASSAHSGTYYNEQFF.

This chain links TRBV29-1 with TRBJ2-1; 8 bases line up with TRBD1. The germline V gene encodes CDR1 SQVTM and CDR2 ANQGSEA. This CDR3 is 12 amino acids long. Losses at the gene ends were 4 bases for V and 12 bases for J; bases not matched to a gene: 8. This CDR3 is CSVAGTGQRQFF. DNA of the CDR3: TGCAGCGTTGCTGGGACAGGACAACGGCAGTTCTTC.

V gene TRBV5-1 combines with J gene TRBJ2-7; 12 bases line up with TRBD2. CDR3 length equals 17 residues. Per germline, CDR1 SGHRS and CDR2 YFSETQ. Trimming took 1 base from V and 3 from J; bases not matched to a gene: 8. As DNA, the CDR3 is TGCGCCAGCAGCTTGATGGCTAGCGGGAGGGGAGTCTACGAGCAGTACTTC. Protein sequence: CASSLMASGRGVYEQYF.

This clone was detected only once. The rearrangement joins TRBV27 to TRBJ1-1, with unresolved D. The CDR3 is 13 residues long. V dropped 2 bases and J dropped 7 bases, with 11 bases sitting between them. The germline V gene encodes CDR1 MNHEY and CDR2 SMNVEV (reference sequence). CDR3 sequence: CASSLRRTLEAFF. Written as DNA, the CDR3 is TGTGCCAGCAGTTTAAGACGTACCCTTGAAGCTTTCTTT.

The chain has TRBV5-1 and TRBJ1-4, with 7 bases matching TRBD1. The CDR3 has 15 residues. The germline gives CDR1 SGHRS, CDR2 YFSETQ. The J segment lost 3 bases and the V segment lost 0 bases, leaving 2 bases of the junction unmatched. The CDR3 coding sequence is TGCGCCAGCAGCTTGGAAGGGGGCCCTAATGAAAAACTGTTTTTT. Translation: CASSLEGGPNEKLFF.

This clone was seen once. The rearrangement uses TRBV7-2 and TRBJ2-1; 12 bases are a match to TRBD2. With V trimmed by 6 bases and J by 0 bases, 12 bases remained unmatched. The germline CDR1 and CDR2 sequences are SGHTA and FQGNSA. The CDR3 length is 19 residues. CDR3 region: CASRHSGTSGSSSYNEQFF. CDR3 coding DNA: TGTGCCAGCAGACACTCCGGGACTAGCGGGTCTAGCTCCTACAATGAGCAGTTCTTC.

As DNA, the CDR3 is TGTGCCAGCAGTTTAATTGTCGTTATTACTGAGGATACGCAGTATTTT. Protein product: CASSLIVVITEDTQYF. The chain couples TRBV28 to TRBJ2-3; no clear D gene. This CDR3 comprises 16 residues. CDR1 and CDR2 (germline): MDHEN, SYDVKM. V gave up 2 bases and J gave up 6 bases, with 18 bases separating them.

CDR3 coding DNA: TGTGCCAGTAGAGCGGGCAGGGCGGGAACTAGCACAGATACGCAGTATTTT. Translated, it gives CASRAGRAGTSTDTQYF. The chain is built from TRBV19 and TRBJ2-3; weak D call: TRBD2 (6 bases). Trimming shortened V by 6 bases and J by 0 bases, and 19 bases separated the two germline ends. This CDR3 contains 17 residues. CDR1 is LNHDA and CDR2 is SQIVND in the germline V gene (reference sequence).

The chain is built from TRBV5-4 and TRBJ2-7, with TRBD1 matching over 9 bases. CDR3 size: 15 residues. V shed 1 base and J 5 bases; nucleotides not matched to a gene: 7. Germline lookup yields CDR1 SGHNT and CDR2 YYREEE (reference sequence). CDR3 sequence (DNA): TGTGCCAGCAGCTTGCCGGGACAGGGTAGTGACGAGCAGTACTTC. This translates into CASSLPGQGSDEQYF.

This chain joins TRBV7-9 and TRBJ2-5; TRBD2 aligns across 10 bases. Losses at the gene ends were 5 bases for V and 5 bases for J; bases not matched to a gene: 14. This CDR3 spans 17 amino acids. Germline CDR1 is SEHNR and CDR2 is FQNEAQ (reference sequence). In DNA, the CDR3 is TGTGCCAGCAGCCCATTCGGACTAGCGGATACAGGGGAGACCCAGTACTTC. This gives the protein CASSPFGLADTGETQYF.

V and J are TRBV14 and TRBJ2-1, with 8 bases that match TRBD2. After removal of 4 bases from V and 8 bases from J, the junction contained 7 bases not matched to a gene. The CDR3 is 14 amino acids. The germline V gene has CDR1 SGHDN and CDR2 FVKESK. The CDR3 sequence is CASSREREIDEQFF. CDR3 sequence (DNA): TGTGCCAGCAGCCGAGAGCGGGAGATCGATGAGCAGTTCTTC.

The chain joins TRBV5-1 to TRBJ1-4; TRBD1 agrees at 7 bases. Looked up from germline, CDR1 is SGHRS and CDR2 is YFSETQ. After removal of 1 base from V and 5 bases from J, the junction contained 8 bases not matched to a gene. This CDR3 spans 16 amino acids. The CDR3 protein is CASSLLAGQENEKLFF. Here the CDR3 DNA reads TGCGCCAGCAGCTTGTTAGCTGGACAGGAAAATGAAAAACTGTTTTTT.

The CDR3 sequence is CASRQTSGNEQFF. The CDR3 nucleotides read TGTGCCAGCAGGCAGACCTCTGGCAATGAGCAGTTCTTC. The rearrangement links TRBV2 to TRBJ2-1, with no clear D. The CDR3 is 13 residues long. From germline, CDR1 is SNHLY and CDR2 FYNNEI. Trimming shortened V by 6 bases and J by 6 bases, and 12 bases separated the two germline ends.

V usage is TRBV10-3 and J usage is TRBJ1-5; 10 bases agree with TRBD1. Unmatched junction bases numbered 9, after V lost 10 bases and J lost 9 bases. There are 13 residues in the CDR3. CDR1 ENHRY and CDR2 SYGVKD come from the germline V gene. CDR3 region: CATGQGGLGPQHF. CDR3 nucleotide sequence: TGTGCCACCGGACAGGGGGGGTTGGGGCCCCAGCATTTT.

The DNA for the CDR3 is TGTGCCAGCGACTCCCAGGGAGAGAATGAGCAGTTCTTC. Translation gives CASDSQGENEQFF. The chain couples TRBV2 to TRBJ2-1, with D perhaps TRBD1 or TRBD2 (5 bases each). The CDR3 is 13 residues long. Germline CDR1 reads SNHLY; CDR2 reads FYNNEI. Trimming took 8 bases from V and 7 from J, leaving 15 bases between them.

V gene TRBV10-1 combines with J gene TRBJ2-1, with 15 bases matching TRBD2. This CDR3 region has 15 residues. V was clipped by 10 bases and J by 7 bases; unmatched bases: 8. Germline V gene sequence: CDR1 WNHNN, CDR2 SYGVQD (reference sequence). The CDR3 spells CATLFGLAGGNEQFF. CDR3 DNA: TGCGCCACCCTATTCGGACTAGCGGGAGGGAATGAGCAGTTCTTC.

On this clone itself: The final CDR3 position lacks the conserved phenylalanine or tryptophan, pointing to a likely read error. It is unclear where the CDR3 begins or ends on the DNA, so no DNA is shown, and the CDR3 is as TCRdb lists it. V is TRBV25-1 and J is TRBJ1-4. CDR1 and CDR2 (germline): MGHDK, SYGVNS. The CDR3 has 10 residues if both end residues are counted. This CDR3 is CASRRMLEPA.

In the case of this clone: This sample includes further DNA sequences coding for the same CDR3. V usage is TRBV28 and J usage is TRBJ1-1, with D uncertain. This CDR3 is built from 12 residues. Trimming stripped 1 base from V and 4 bases from J, with 4 bases between. The germline CDR1 and CDR2 sequences are MDHEN and SYDVKM. This CDR3 is CASSLSGTEAFF. The CDR3 region has the DNA TGTGCCAGCAGTTTATCTGGCACTGAAGCTTTCTTT.

V gene TRBV6-5 combines with J gene TRBJ1-5; the D gene is possibly TRBD1 (5 bases). Germline V lookup: CDR1 MNHEY, CDR2 SVGAGI. V shed 8 bases and J shed 2 bases, with 13 bases lying between them. The CDR3 extends over 14 amino acids. CDR3 coding DNA: TGTGCCAGCGGCATGCGGGGCCGCAATCAGCCCCAGCATTTT. Its protein product is CASGMRGRNQPQHF.

CDR3 protein: CASSLPTRANTGELFF. CDR3 DNA: TGTGCCAGCAGTCTTCCGACTAGAGCGAACACCGGGGAGCTGTTTTTT. This chain links TRBV6-6 with TRBJ2-2, with D possibly TRBD2 on 6 matching bases. The V gene's germline CDR1 is MNHNY and CDR2 SVGAGI (reference sequence). There are 16 residues in the CDR3. The germline V and J ends were trimmed by 5 bases and 0 bases, with 13 bases remaining between them.

To note about this clone: This same CDR3 is encoded by further DNA sequences in the sample. The chain joins TRBV28 to TRBJ2-7; no definite D call. Germline V gene data show CDR1 as MDHEN and CDR2 as SYDVKM. Trimming left V 4 bases short and J 6 bases short, with 7 bases between. The CDR3 spans 11 residues. In nucleotides, the CDR3 is TGTGCCAGCAGTTCCCCCGCCGAGCAGTACTTC. This gives the protein CASSSPAEQYF.

The V gene is TRBV6-1, the J gene TRBJ2-7; possibly TRBD1 for D (5 bases). The CDR3 totals 12 residues. V was clipped by 6 bases and J by 9 bases, with 15 bases between them. Germline loops: CDR1 MNHNS, CDR2 SASEGT. The DNA for the CDR3 is TGTGCCAGCAGGTTGACAGTCGGGTTGCAGTACTTC. Translating gives CASRLTVGLQYF.

The chain uses TRBV6-5 and TRBJ1-2; TRBD1 agrees at 7 bases. This CDR3 has 13 amino acids. The germline V gene encodes CDR1 MNHEY and CDR2 SVGAGI. V trimming: 6 bases; J trimming: 8 bases; junction bases outside the gene matches: 9. The CDR3 protein is CASRRATGFGYTF. CDR3 bases: TGTGCCAGCAGGCGCGCGACAGGGTTCGGCTACACCTTC.

This CDR3 is CASSPPGGGRETQYF. For the CDR3, the DNA is TGCGCCAGCAGCCCACCCGGGGGTGGGAGAGAGACCCAGTACTTC. This sequence joins TRBV5-1 and TRBJ2-5; a weak D match, TRBD2 (6 bases). V lost 4 bases and J 4 bases, leaving 17 bases between the germline ends. This CDR3 has 15 amino acids. Germline values: CDR1 SGHRS, CDR2 YFSETQ.

The J gene is TRBJ2-2, the V gene TRBV5-4; TRBD1 is a possible D gene (5 bases). Germline V gene data show CDR1 as SGHNT and CDR2 as YYREEE (reference sequence). Between the trimmed V and J ends, which lost 0 bases and 6 bases, there was a span of 6 bases. The CDR3 totals 13 residues. DNA for the CDR3: TGTGCCAGCAGCTTGGCACAGGCCGGGGAGCTGTTTTTT. Its translation is CASSLAQAGELFF.

This clone was observed a single time. The V gene is TRBV5-5, the J gene TRBJ1-1, with D hard to call. V lost 7 bases and J 8 bases, leaving 9 bases between the germline ends. CDR3 size: 10 residues. Germline values: CDR1 SGHKS, CDR2 YYEKEE (reference sequence). The CDR3 region has the DNA TGTGCCAGCGGGCAGTTGGAAGCTTTCTTT. Translated, it gives CASGQLEAFF.

This clone was seen only once. V usage is TRBV5-4 and J usage is TRBJ2-7, with 11 bases fitting TRBD2. V lost 0 bases and J lost 4; bases outside the gene matches: 6. Germline assignment: CDR1 SGHNT and CDR2 YYREEE (reference sequence). The CDR3 contains 16 residues. Here the CDR3 DNA reads TGTGCCAGCAGCTTGGGGTCGACTAGCGGGGATTACGAGCAGTACTTC. Protein: CASSLGSTSGDYEQYF.

This chain connects TRBV7-9 to TRBJ1-1, with D perhaps matching TRBD1 (6 bases). This CDR3 comprises 15 residues. Germline CDR1 is SEHNR and CDR2 is FQNEAQ (reference sequence). V lost 0 bases to trimming and J lost 3 bases, with 11 bases between them. The CDR3 DNA sequence: TGTGCCAGCAGCTTAGCGGAAGGGGGGTACACTGAAGCTTTCTTT. It codes for CASSLAEGGYTEAFF.

The rearrangement joins TRBV27 to TRBJ2-1; TRBD2 matches at 11 bases. Germline V gene sequence: CDR1 MNHEY, CDR2 SMNVEV (reference sequence). Trimming removed 5 bases from V and 3 bases from J; junction bases left unmatched: 6. The CDR3 runs 16 residues. The CDR3 sequence is CASSTTSGRGYNEQFF. The CDR3 DNA is TGTGCCAGCAGTACCACTAGCGGGAGAGGCTACAATGAGCAGTTCTTC.

CDR3 region: CATLFRLTSYNEQFF. The CDR3 DNA sequence: TGTGCCACCCTTTTTAGACTCACCTCCTACAATGAGCAGTTCTTC. This chain joins TRBV28 and TRBJ2-1; D gene uncertain. There are 15 residues in the CDR3. With 10 bases removed from V and 0 bases from J, the gap between germline ends came to 16 bases. Germline CDR1 is MDHEN and CDR2 is SYDVKM.